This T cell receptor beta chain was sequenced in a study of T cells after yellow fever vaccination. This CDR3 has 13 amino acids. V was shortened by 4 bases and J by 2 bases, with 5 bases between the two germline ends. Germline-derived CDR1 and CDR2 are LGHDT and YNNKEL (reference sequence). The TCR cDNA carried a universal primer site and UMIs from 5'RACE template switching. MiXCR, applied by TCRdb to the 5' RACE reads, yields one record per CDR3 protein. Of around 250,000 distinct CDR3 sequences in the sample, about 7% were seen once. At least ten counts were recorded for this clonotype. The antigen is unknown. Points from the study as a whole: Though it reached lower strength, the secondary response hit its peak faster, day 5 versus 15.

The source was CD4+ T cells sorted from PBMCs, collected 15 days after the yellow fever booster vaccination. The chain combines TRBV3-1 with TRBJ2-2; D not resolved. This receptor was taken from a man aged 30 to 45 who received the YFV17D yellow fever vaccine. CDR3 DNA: TGTGCCAGCAGCCGGCGTAACACCGGGGAGCTGTTTTTT. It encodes CASSRRNTGELFF. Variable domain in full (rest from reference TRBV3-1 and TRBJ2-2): DTAVSQTPKYLVTQMGNDKSIKCEQNLGHDTMYWYKQDSKKFLKIMFSYNNKELIINETVPNRFSPKSPDKAHLNLHINSLELGDSAVYFCASSRRNTGELFFGEGSRLTVL.